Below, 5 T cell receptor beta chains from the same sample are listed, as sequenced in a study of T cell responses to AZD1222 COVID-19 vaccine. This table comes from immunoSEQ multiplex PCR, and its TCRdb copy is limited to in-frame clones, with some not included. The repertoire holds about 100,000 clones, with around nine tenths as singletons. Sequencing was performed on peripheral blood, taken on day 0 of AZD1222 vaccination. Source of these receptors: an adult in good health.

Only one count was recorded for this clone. DNA of the CDR3: TGTGCGATTAGAAGGGGGGGAGATTCACCCCTCCACTTT. It is translated as CAIRRGGDSPLHF. This sequence joins TRBV2 and TRBJ1-6; tentatively, D is TRBD1 (6 bases). This CDR3 contains 13 residues. Germline CDR1 is SNHLY and CDR2 is FYNNEI.

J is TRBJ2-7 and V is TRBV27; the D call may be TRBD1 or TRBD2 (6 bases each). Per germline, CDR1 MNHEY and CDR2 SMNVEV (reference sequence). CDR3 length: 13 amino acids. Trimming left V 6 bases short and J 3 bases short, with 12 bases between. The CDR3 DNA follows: TGTGCCAGCAGCCCCAAGGGGGGCTACGAGCAGTACTTC. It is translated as CASSPKGGYEQYF.

The CDR3 DNA sequence: TGTGCCAGCAGCCCAGGGTCCGGGACCCAGTACTTC. This sequence encodes CASSPGSGTQYF. The rearrangement links TRBV11-2 to TRBJ2-5; TRBD1 is a possible D gene (5 bases). From germline, CDR1 is SGHAT and CDR2 FQNNGV. The CDR3 spans 12 residues. V lost 5 bases, J lost 7 bases, and 11 bases lay in between.

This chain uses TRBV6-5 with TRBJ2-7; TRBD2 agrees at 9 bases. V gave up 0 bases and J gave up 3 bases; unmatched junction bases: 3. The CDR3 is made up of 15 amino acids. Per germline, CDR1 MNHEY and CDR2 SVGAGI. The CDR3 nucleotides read TGTGCCAGCAGTTACTCGGGACTAGCATTCTACGAGCAGTACTTC. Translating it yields CASSYSGLAFYEQYF.

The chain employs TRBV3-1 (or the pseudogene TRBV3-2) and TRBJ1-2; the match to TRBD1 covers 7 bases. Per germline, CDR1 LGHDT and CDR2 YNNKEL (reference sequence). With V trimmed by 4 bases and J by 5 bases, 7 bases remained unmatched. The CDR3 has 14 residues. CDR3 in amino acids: CASSPPDRVYGYTF. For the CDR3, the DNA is TGTGCCAGCAGCCCCCCCGACAGGGTTTATGGCTACACCTTC.